This paragraph covers one T cell receptor (beta chain) sequence. The J segment lost 4 bases and the V segment lost 2 bases, leaving 7 bases of the junction unmatched. The CDR3 length is 15 residues. Germline V CDR1 and CDR2: SNHLY, FYNNEI. Each CDR3 protein is one row after TCRdb ran MiXCR on the PCR reads. This table has approximately 90,000 distinct CDR3 sequences, around 50% appearing once. These data originate in a study of CDR3 diversity in severe acne. The chain uses TRBV2 and TRBJ1-2; TRBD1 aligns across 7 bases. Sequencing was carried out using blood. This clonotype was sampled from a male donor with severe acne vulgaris. The CDR3 DNA sequence: TGTGCCAGCAGTGAAATCCAGGACAGGATCTATGGCTACACCTTC. This codes for CASSEIQDRIYGYTF.